The source of this TCR beta chain is a study of blood T cells in healthy people across ages. A J-beta primer mix and a sample-barcoded 5' primer were used in a second PCR of roughly 6 to 12 cycles. TCRdb itself ran the 5' RACE reads through MiXCR, one entry per CDR3 protein. The sample consists of 550,000 to 650,000 distinct CDR3 sequences, about 26% of them appearing once. V trimming: 3 bases; J trimming: 4 bases; junction bases outside the gene matches: 15. Germline V gene lookup returns CDR1 DFQATT and CDR2 SNEGSKA (reference sequence). CDR3 length equals 17 residues. These data were also reused for a study on T cells of mothers and their children. That publication notes: Samples came from a few healthy Caucasian mothers and their six children. From each mother came over 8.5 million TCR beta CDR3 reads, and from each child came 3 million to 3.5 million. Relative to unrelated pairs, biologically related mother-child dyads exhibited marginally greater, non-significant overlap.

The V gene is TRBV20-1, the J gene TRBJ1-5; TRBD1 agrees at 7 bases. This clonotype was sampled from a boy between 2 and 10 years old in good health. Input material: blood. This chain's CDR3 is CSASRSPTGVSNQPQHF. For the CDR3, the DNA is TGCAGTGCTAGCAGGTCCCCAACAGGGGTTTCGAATCAGCCCCAGCATTTT.